These T cell receptor beta chains were read from a single sample in a study of memory CD4+ T cells and cytomegalovirus serostatus. Some clones are missing from TCRdb's copy, which holds only in-frame ones; the method was immunoSEQ multiplex PCR. The sample carries about 82,000 clones, 65% to 85% recorded once. The material sequenced was memory CD4+ T cells from blood. These receptors all stem from an adult in good health and CMV-seronegative. Each CDR3 is given with its conserved first and last residue. D genes are given only for firm matches. The size of a clone is reported for some rows only, either as once, few or many, or as a class for expanded clones.

. 14 TRBD1 TRBJ1-1 TRBV30 CAWSRETGGTEAFF TGTGCCTGGAGCAGGGAAACAGGGGGCACTGAAGCTTTCTTT
. 11 . TRBJ1-5 TRBV6-1 CASSEPGPQHF TGTGCCAGCAGTGAGCCGGGGCCCCAGCATTTT
once 15 . TRBJ2-5 TRBV30 CAWSIPVGRQETQYF TGTGCCTGGAGTATCCCGGTGGGGAGACAAGAGACCCAGTACTTC
. 14 TRBD1 TRBJ1-4 TRBV11-2 CASSQGQYNEKLFF TGTGCCAGCAGTCAGGGACAGTATAATGAAAAACTGTTTTTT
. 15 . TRBJ2-3 TRBV7-9 CASSLNYTSRYTQYF TGTGCCAGCAGCTTAAATTATACTAGCCGTTATACGCAGTATTTT
. 13 . TRBJ1-1 TRBV6-6 CASSLQEDTEAFF TGTGCCAGCTCTCTACAGGAAGACACTGAAGCTTTCTTT
. 13 . TRBJ1-2 TRBV5-5 CASSADGNYGYTF TGTGCCAGCAGCGCGGACGGGAACTATGGCTACACCTTC
. 13 TRBD1 TRBJ1-5 TRBV11-1 CASSPDRERPQHF TGTGCCAGCAGCCCCGACAGGGAACGGCCCCAGCATTTT
. 13 . TRBJ1-2 TRBV11-3 CASSFVQGRGYTF TGTGCCAGCAGCTTCGTCCAGGGACGGGGCTACACCTTC
few 14 TRBD1 TRBJ1-1 TRBV5-4 CASSLGDRNNEAFF TGTGCCAGCAGCTTGGGGGACAGGAACAATGAAGCTTTCTTT
. 15 . TRBJ1-2 TRBV28 CASSFMTARYYGYTF TGTGCCAGCAGTTTTATGACAGCGCGATACTATGGCTACACCTTC
. 15 . TRBJ2-7 TRBV7-2 CASSVHASTSYEQYF TGTGCCAGCAGCGTACATGCCTCTACCTCCTACGAGCAGTACTTC
. 15 . TRBJ2-2 TRBV7-2 CASSLAGGNTGELFF TGTGCCAGCAGCTTAGCAGGGGGGAACACCGGGGAGCTGTTTTTT
. 13 TRBD1 TRBJ1-1 TRBV19 CASSGQANTEAFF TGTGCCAGTAGTGGACAGGCGAACACTGAAGCTTTCTTT
. 11 . TRBJ2-7 TRBV30 CAWSPSYEQYF TGTGCCTGGAGTCCCTCCTACGAGCAGTACTTC
many 15 . TRBJ1-1 TRBV5-1 CASSLGQTSNTEAFF TGCGCCAGCAGCTTGGGACAGACCTCGAACACTGAAGCTTTCTTT
. 18 TRBD1 TRBJ1-2 TRBV25-1 CASSDLRDRGRSNYGYTF TGTGCCAGCAGTGACCTCCGGGACAGGGGGCGTTCTAACTATGGCTACACCTTC
. 13 . TRBJ2-7 TRBV15 CATSRARGIEQYF TGTGCCACCAGCAGGGCCCGGGGGATCGAGCAGTACTTC
. 13 . TRBJ1-5 TRBV30 CAWSTDGNQPQHF TGTGCCTGGAGTACGGACGGAAATCAGCCCCAGCATTTT
. 15 . TRBJ2-5 TRBV7-3 CASSLRDSVGETQYF TGTGCCAGCAGCTTACGGGACTCTGTGGGAGAGACCCAGTACTTC
. 13 . TRBJ1-1 TRBV27 CASSHREMTEAFF TGTGCCAGCAGTCACAGGGAGATGACTGAAGCTTTCTTT
. 13 TRBD1 TRBJ2-7 TRBV29-1 CSVEGQGVNEQYF TGCAGCGTTGAGGGACAGGGCGTCAACGAGCAGTACTTC
. 14 TRBD1 TRBJ2-5 TRBV6-1 CASSEAGQGETQYF TGTGCCAGCAGTGAAGCGGGACAGGGGGAGACCCAGTACTTC
. 13 TRBD1 TRBJ1-2 TRBV7-2 CASSPDRVYGYTF TGTGCCAGCAGCCCAGACAGGGTCTACGGCTACACCTTC
. 13 . TRBJ1-5 TRBV7-7 CASSHRAGRAQHF TGTGCTAGCAGTCATCGCGCAGGCCGGGCCCAGCATTTT
once 14 . TRBJ2-3 TRBV4-1 CASSQPDSTDTQYF TGCGCCAGCAGCCAGCCGGACAGCACAGATACGCAGTATTTT
. 13 . TRBJ2-7 TRBV15 CATSRVDSYEQYF TGTGCCACCAGCAGAGTCGACTCCTACGAGCAGTACTTC
. 16 TRBD1 TRBJ2-7 TRBV6-1 CASSEWEGQGGYEQYF TGTGCCAGCAGTGAATGGGAGGGACAGGGAGGTTACGAGCAGTACTTC
. 17 TRBD1 TRBJ1-2 TRBV19 CASSMLRTGDVDYGYTF TGTGCCAGTAGTATGCTGAGGACAGGGGATGTTGACTATGGCTACACCTTC
. 13 . TRBJ2-2 TRBV28 CATRLSNTGELFF TGTGCCACCCGGCTGTCGAACACCGGGGAGCTGTTTTTT
. 17 . TRBJ1-2 TRBV5-4 CASSLGGAGLTSYGYTF TGTGCCAGCAGCTTGGGTGGGGCGGGCTTAACCTCCTATGGCTACACCTTC
. 15 TRBD2 TRBJ2-1 TRBV2 CASIPLAGGNNEQFF TGTGCCAGCATCCCACTAGCGGGGGGGAACAATGAGCAGTTCTTC
. 16 . TRBJ1-1 TRBV28 CASSSKFQGWGTEAFF TGTGCCAGCAGTTCCAAGTTCCAGGGGTGGGGCACTGAAGCTTTCTTT
. 15 TRBD1 TRBJ2-5 TRBV19 CASSFRTGAQETQYF TGTGCCAGTAGTTTCCGGACAGGGGCCCAAGAGACCCAGTACTTC
. 13 TRBD1 TRBJ1-4 TRBV30 CAWSVTGHEKLFF TGTGCCTGGAGTGTGACAGGGCATGAAAAACTGTTTTTT
. 12 . TRBJ2-7 TRBV6-5 CASSSGSYEQYF TGTGCCAGCAGTTCAGGATCCTACGAGCAGTACTTC
few 14 . TRBJ2-1 TRBV4-1 CASTGLKYVGEQFF TGCGCCAGTACGGGACTCAAGTACGTCGGTGAGCAGTTCTTC
. 15 TRBD1 TRBJ1-3 TRBV2 CASTTGTGPGNTIYF TGTGCCAGCACTACCGGGACAGGGCCTGGAAACACCATATATTTT
few 17 . TRBJ1-5 TRBV19 CASILSHRGRNNQPQHF TGTGCCAGTATTCTGTCACATCGCGGACGGAACAATCAGCCCCAGCATTTT
once 15 . TRBJ1-5 TRBV9 CASSVGGYSNQPQHF TGTGCCAGCAGCGTAGGCGGATATAGCAATCAGCCCCAGCATTTT
. 11 . TRBJ1-2 TRBV29-1 CSVERDYGYTF TGCAGCGTTGAAAGGGACTATGGCTACACCTTC
. 15 . TRBJ2-3 TRBV11-3 CASSKTGRVTDTQYF TGTGCCAGCAGCAAGACAGGGAGGGTCACAGATACGCAGTATTTT
medium-sized 13 . TRBJ1-1 TRBV28 CAIVGTMNTEAFF TGTGCCATCGTGGGTACCATGAACACTGAAGCTTTCTTT
. 16 TRBD2 TRBJ2-7 TRBV7-3 CASSPSGLAGMDEQYF TGTGCCAGCAGCCCGTCCGGACTAGCGGGGATGGACGAGCAGTACTTC
once 14 . TRBJ2-4 TRBV29-1 CSVEPGAGGDIQYF TGCAGCGTTGAACCGGGGGCAGGGGGGGACATTCAGTACTTC
. 13 . TRBJ1-4 TRBV19 CASSIVGGEKLFF TGTGCCAGTAGTATCGTGGGCGGGGAAAAACTGTTTTTT
. 15 TRBD1 TRBJ2-3 TRBV6-5 CASSQSTGISNTQYF TGTGCCAGCAGCCAATCGACAGGGATTTCGAATACGCAGTATTTT
few 14 TRBD1 TRBJ1-5 TRBV5-1 CASSPDRGSQPQHF TGCGCCAGCAGCCCGGACAGGGGTTCCCAGCCCCAGCATTTT
. 14 . TRBJ2-7 TRBV7-2 CASSLDNGSYEQYF TGTGCCAGCAGCTTAGATAACGGTTCGTACGAGCAGTACTTC
. 16 TRBD2 TRBJ2-3 TRBV7-9 CASSLISGGGTDTQYF TGTGCCAGCAGCCTTATTTCGGGGGGGGGCACAGATACGCAGTATTTT
. 16 . TRBJ2-1 TRBV7-9 CASSPIGGSSYNEQFF TGTGCCAGCAGCCCAATAGGGGGGAGCTCCTACAATGAGCAGTTCTTC
. 11 . TRBJ1-1 TRBV6-4 CASSDEVLAFF TGTGCCAGCAGTGACGAAGTTTTGGCTTTCTTT
few 15 . TRBJ1-2 TRBV4-3 CASSQDRGARGGYTF TGCGCCAGCAGTCAAGATCGAGGGGCCCGGGGAGGCTACACCTTC